This entry lists 28 T cell receptor beta chains sequenced from one sample in a study of T cell responses to AZD1222 COVID-19 vaccine. The protocol was immunoSEQ multiplex PCR, while the TCRdb copy is restricted to in-frame clones and leaves out a portion. Found here are more than 110,000 clones, less than 95% of them singletons; the top ten hold approximately 2.8%. The sample consisted of peripheral blood, taken on day 0 of AZD1222 vaccination. All receptors come from an adult in good health.

This clone has only one observation. The rearrangement uses TRBV6-1 and TRBJ2-5; 8 nucleotides agree with TRBD1. V dropped 2 bases and J dropped 5; count of bases not matched to a gene: 4. There are 14 residues in the CDR3. Germline CDR1 is MNHNS and CDR2 is SASEGT. Here the CDR3 reads CASSEQGAEETQYF. CDR3 DNA: TGTGCCAGCAGTGAACAGGGGGCTGAGGAGACCCAGTACTTC.

The chain recombines TRBV28 with TRBJ2-2; 7 positions agree with TRBD2. CDR1 is MDHEN, CDR2 SYDVKM, per germline. The CDR3 is 14 amino acids. The V segment lost 7 bases and the J segment 2 bases; nucleotides outside the gene matches: 4. The CDR3 coding sequence is TGTGCCAGCAAACGCGGGAGAAACACCGGGGAGCTGTTTTTT. Encoded protein: CASKRGRNTGELFF.

The V call is TRBV19, the J call TRBJ2-3, with D possibly being TRBD2 (5 bases). Per the germline V gene, CDR1 is LNHDA and CDR2 is SQIVND (reference sequence). This CDR3 has 16 amino acids. The V and J ends lost 3 bases and 0 bases respectively, with 13 bases between them. The CDR3 nucleotides are TGTGCCAGTAGTATCAGGACTGACACTAGCACAGATACGCAGTATTTT. Residues: CASSIRTDTSTDTQYF.

This clone was observed a few times. The genes are TRBV7-2 and TRBJ1-1; TRBD1 might be the D (5 bases). V lost 1 base and J 0 bases, leaving 15 bases between the germline ends. The CDR3 runs 17 residues. Per germline, CDR1 SGHTA and CDR2 FQGNSA. This CDR3 is CASSLDDRPPVNTEAFF. CDR3 nucleotide sequence: TGTGCCAGCAGCTTAGACGACAGACCCCCTGTGAACACTGAAGCTTTCTTT.

The chain couples TRBV7-9 to TRBJ1-4; D unclear. The germline V gene has CDR1 SEHNR and CDR2 FQNEAQ (reference sequence). The germline V and J ends were trimmed by 5 bases and 0 bases, with 7 bases remaining between them. This CDR3 comprises 14 residues. The CDR3 nucleotides are TGTGCCAGCAGCAGTAGGGCAACTAATGAAAAACTGTTTTTT. Its protein product is CASSSRATNEKLFF.

V is TRBV9 and J is TRBJ2-2, with 9 bases lining up with TRBD2. Germline V gene data show CDR1 as SGDLS and CDR2 as YYNGEE. V lost 2 bases to trimming and J lost 4 bases; unmatched junction nucleotides: 3. The CDR3 sequence is 15 residues long. The CDR3 DNA reads TGTGCCAGCAGCGTGCGGGGGGGTTCCACCGGGGAGCTGTTTTTT. Residues: CASSVRGGSTGELFF.

The chain employs TRBV6-5 and TRBJ1-1, with a tentative D call TRBD1 (5 bases). CDR1 MNHEY and CDR2 SVGAGI come from the germline V gene. The CDR3 contains 12 residues. V was clipped by 2 bases and J by 11 bases, with 12 bases between them. This CDR3 reads CASSYGGVDAFF. CDR3 coding DNA: TGTGCCAGCAGTTACGGGGGGGTGGACGCTTTCTTT.

V usage is TRBV5-4 and J usage is TRBJ2-7, with TRBD2 matching over 8 bases. The V segment lost 3 bases and the J segment 2 bases; nucleotides outside the gene matches: 7. CDR3 size: 15 residues. CDR1 and CDR2 from the germline V gene are SGHNT and YYREEE (reference sequence). The CDR3 DNA reads as TGTGCCAGCAGCTCGCCTACTAGCGGTCCCTACGAGCAGTACTTC. Translated: CASSSPTSGPYEQYF.

This chain connects TRBV7-8 to TRBJ1-5, with unresolved D. The CDR3 loop spans 16 amino acids. Germline V CDR1 and CDR2: SGHVS, FQNEAQ. V gave up 4 bases and J gave up 0 bases, with 13 bases separating them. CDR3 sequence reads: CASSSGRYDSNQPQHF. CDR3 DNA: TGTGCCAGCAGCTCCGGACGATACGATAGCAATCAGCCCCAGCATTTT.

This chain joins TRBV5-1 and TRBJ2-7, with D maybe TRBD2 (6 bases). From germline, CDR1 is SGHRS and CDR2 YFSETQ. V was pared by 5 bases and J by 6 bases, with 15 bases between. This CDR3 comprises 13 residues. The CDR3 spells CASSKEGLLEQYF. CDR3 bases: TGCGCCAGCAGTAAGGAGGGTCTCCTCGAGCAGTACTTC.

This sequence joins TRBV6-5 and TRBJ2-1, with TRBD1 identical over 9 bases. CDR1 MNHEY and CDR2 SVGAGI come from the germline V gene. Unmatched junction bases numbered 11, after V lost 10 bases and J lost 4 bases. This CDR3 spans 15 amino acids. As DNA, the CDR3 is TGTGCCATCCGCCGGGACAGGGTGAGGTACAATGAGCAGTTCTTC. Its translation is CAIRRDRVRYNEQFF.

This clone has more than one count but fewer than ten. This chain links TRBV7-8 with TRBJ2-5; TRBD1 matches at 7 bases. Germline CDR1 and CDR2: SGHVS and FQNEAQ. The CDR3 contains 14 residues. The trim removed 5 bases at V and 4 bases at J, leaving 7 bases unmatched. This chain's CDR3 is CASSLRDSPETQYF. The CDR3, as DNA: TGTGCCAGCAGCCTCCGGGACAGCCCAGAGACCCAGTACTTC.

The chain recombines TRBV6-2 or TRBV6-3 with TRBJ1-4; TRBD1 agrees at 8 bases. Trimming removed 4 bases from V and 3 bases from J; junction bases left unmatched: 10. Germline CDR1 MNHEY, CDR2 SVGEGT. The CDR3 consists of 17 residues. CDR3 sequence: CASSSDRGYAANEKLFF. The CDR3 region has the DNA TGTGCCAGCAGTTCCGACAGGGGTTACGCGGCTAATGAAAAACTGTTTTTT.

The chain recombines TRBV7-9 with TRBJ1-2, with D possibly being TRBD1 (6 bases). From germline, CDR1 is SEHNR and CDR2 FQNEAQ (reference sequence). The CDR3 length is 13 residues. The V gene lost 2 bases and the J gene lost 8 bases, with 12 bases spanning the gap. The CDR3 region has the DNA TGTGCCAGCAGCTTACTACAGGGAGGGGGCTACACCTTC. Translated: CASSLLQGGGYTF.

The rearrangement links TRBV7-3 to TRBJ2-1; D is possibly TRBD2 (5 bases). Looked up from germline, CDR1 is SGHTA and CDR2 is FQGTGA. Trimming removed 1 base from V and 8 bases from J, with 6 bases in between. This CDR3 is built from 12 residues. The CDR3 loop is CASSLMGDEQFF. The CDR3 coding sequence is TGTGCCAGCAGCTTAATGGGAGATGAGCAGTTCTTC.

The chain employs TRBV19 and TRBJ1-6; D uncertain. The germline gives CDR1 LNHDA, CDR2 SQIVND (reference sequence). This CDR3 comprises 14 residues. V gave up 3 bases and J gave up 10 bases, with 13 bases separating them. The CDR3 loop is CASSIDMLGSPLHF. Here the CDR3 DNA reads TGTGCCAGTAGTATCGACATGCTGGGGTCACCCCTCCACTTT.

CDR3 DNA sequence: TGTGCCAGCAGCTTAAGGTCAGGGGAATACGAGCAGTACTTC. Translation: CASSLRSGEYEQYF. The V and J genes are TRBV7-2 and TRBJ2-7; perhaps TRBD1 as D (6 bases). V was cut by 2 bases and J by 4 bases, with 12 bases left in between. There are 14 residues in the CDR3. Germline CDR1 and CDR2: SGHTA and FQGNSA.

The chain recombines TRBV28 with TRBJ1-5; D is uncertain. The V end lost 3 bases, the J end lost 7 bases, and 10 bases lay between the germline ends. This CDR3 is 13 amino acids long. Germline CDR1 and CDR2: MDHEN and SYDVKM. The CDR3 DNA reads TGTGCCAGCAGTTTTTTGGAGGAGCAGCCCCAGCATTTT. It translates to CASSFLEEQPQHF.

The chain uses TRBV18 and TRBJ1-2; TRBD1 agrees at 9 bases. This CDR3 contains 15 residues. V lost 5 bases to trimming and J lost 7 bases; unmatched junction nucleotides: 11. Germline loops: CDR1 KGHSH, CDR2 LQKENI. The CDR3 region has the DNA TGTGCCAGCTCATCTAGGACAGGGGCCTTAGGTGGCTACACCTTC. Protein: CASSSRTGALGGYTF.

The rearrangement links TRBV7-9 to TRBJ1-2; a weak D match, TRBD1 (6 bases). With 5 bases removed from V and 4 bases from J, the gap between germline ends came to 17 bases. This CDR3 has 15 amino acids. Germline CDR1 SEHNR, CDR2 FQNEAQ (reference sequence). This chain's CDR3 is CASSTMGTQPYGYTF. The CDR3 coding sequence is TGTGCCAGCAGCACGATGGGGACACAGCCCTATGGCTACACCTTC. Variable domain in full (rest from reference TRBV7-9 and TRBJ1-2): DTGVSQNPRHKITKRGQNVTFRCDPISEHNRLYWYRQTLGQGPEFLTYFQNEAQLEKSRLLSDRFSAERPKGSFSTLEIQRTEQGDSAMYLCASSTMGTQPYGYTFGSGTRLTVV.

The chain is built from TRBV19 and TRBJ2-7; 8 nucleotides line up with TRBD1. Germline values: CDR1 LNHDA, CDR2 SQIVND (reference sequence). Trimming took 4 bases from V and 3 from J; bases not matched to a gene: 11. This CDR3 contains 16 residues. CDR3: CASSTKTGQDNYEQYF. The CDR3 DNA is TGTGCCAGTAGTACAAAAACGGGACAGGATAACTACGAGCAGTACTTC.

J is TRBJ2-7 and V is TRBV5-1; TRBD2 matches at 9 bases. V was pared by 1 base and J by 4 bases, with 6 bases of the junction left unmatched. The CDR3 has 15 amino acids. The germline CDR1 and CDR2 sequences are SGHRS and YFSETQ. CDR3 sequence (DNA): TGCGCCAGCAGCTTGCTGAGCGGGAGGTTATACGAGCAGTACTTC. It translates to CASSLLSGRLYEQYF.

The chain uses TRBV6-5 and TRBJ2-5; 9 nucleotides match TRBD2. With V trimmed by 6 bases and J by 4 bases, 6 bases remained unmatched. The V gene's germline CDR1 is MNHEY and CDR2 SVGAGI. The CDR3 has 14 residues. CDR3 sequence reads: CASSGTSRGETQYF. The CDR3 bases are TGTGCCAGCAGCGGGACTAGCAGGGGAGAGACCCAGTACTTC.

J is TRBJ1-5 and V is TRBV6-5, with D possibly TRBD1 on 6 matching bases. V dropped 7 bases and J dropped 5 bases, with 15 bases sitting between them. Looked up from germline, CDR1 is MNHEY and CDR2 is SVGAGI. The CDR3 has 14 residues. CDR3 amino acids: CASNPTGNDQPQHF. For the CDR3, the DNA is TGTGCCAGCAACCCGACAGGTAATGATCAGCCCCAGCATTTT.

J is TRBJ1-5 and V is TRBV18, with D possibly matching TRBD1 (5 bases). CDR1 and CDR2 (germline): KGHSH, LQKENI. V lost 2 bases and J 0 bases, leaving 8 bases between the germline ends. The CDR3 covers 15 residues. The CDR3 DNA reads as TGTGCCAGCTCACCAGGGGACTATAGCAATCAGCCCCAGCATTTT. Protein product: CASSPGDYSNQPQHF.

This chain joins TRBV3-1 (or the pseudogene TRBV3-2) and TRBJ1-2; a weak D match, TRBD1 (5 bases). The CDR3 runs 14 residues. Germline V gene data show CDR1 as LGHDT and CDR2 as YNNKEL (reference sequence). Trimming stripped 4 bases from V and 1 base from J, with 10 bases between. CDR3 amino acids: CASSLGTVNYGYTF. The CDR3 DNA sequence: TGTGCCAGCAGCCTTGGGACGGTTAACTATGGCTACACCTTC.

The chain links TRBV14 to TRBJ2-1, with 7 positions matching TRBD2. This CDR3 comprises 14 residues. From germline, CDR1 is SGHDN and CDR2 FVKESK. With 6 bases clipped from V and 4 bases from J, the junction kept 6 bases outside the gene matches. CDR3 coding DNA: TGTGCCAGCAGTGACGGGGGGAGATACAATGAGCAGTTCTTC. It codes for CASSDGGRYNEQFF.

The chain is built from TRBV7-2 and TRBJ1-6; possibly TRBD1 for D (5 bases). This CDR3 comprises 14 residues. V was clipped by 3 bases and J by 8 bases, with 11 bases between them. Germline lookup yields CDR1 SGHTA and CDR2 FQGNSA. CDR3 sequence (DNA): TGTGCCAGCAGCTTCCCAGGGTGGGATTCACCCCTCCACTTT. It is translated as CASSFPGWDSPLHF.